The TCR beta chain under discussion was sequenced for a study of siplizumab effects on memory and regulatory T cells. The table came from immunoSEQ multiplex PCR; TCRdb's copy has only in-frame clones and leaves some out. The table has about 85,000 clones, 85% to 95% seen once. Regarding the study as a whole: Memory T cells appeared less diverse than naive cells, which seemed to contribute substantially to alloresponse.

As concerns this clone: Its antigen is currently unknown.

Germline V gene data show CDR1 as SGDLS and CDR2 as YYNGEE. CDR3 length: 18 amino acids. V gave up 7 bases and J gave up 0 bases, with 23 bases separating them. The chain uses TRBV9 and TRBJ2-4; D perhaps matches TRBD1 (5 bases). The sample consisted of CD8+ T cells sorted from blood. The clonotype originates from a human donor in good health. DNA for the CDR3: TGTGCCAGCGTACCTTTGCCGTGGGGCACACTAGCCAAAAACATTCAGTACTTC. It yields the protein CASVPLPWGTLAKNIQYF.